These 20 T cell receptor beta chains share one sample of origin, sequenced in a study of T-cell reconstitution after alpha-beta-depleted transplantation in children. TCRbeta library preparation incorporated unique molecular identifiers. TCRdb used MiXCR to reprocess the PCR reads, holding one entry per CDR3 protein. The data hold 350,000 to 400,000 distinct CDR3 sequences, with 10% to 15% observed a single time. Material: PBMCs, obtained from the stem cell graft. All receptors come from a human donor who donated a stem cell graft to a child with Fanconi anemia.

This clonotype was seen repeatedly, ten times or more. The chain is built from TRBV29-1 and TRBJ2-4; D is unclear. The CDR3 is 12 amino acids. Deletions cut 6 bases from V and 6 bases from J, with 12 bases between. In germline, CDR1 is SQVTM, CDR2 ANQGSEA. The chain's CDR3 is CSVTESGNIQYF. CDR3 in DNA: TGCAGCGTAACAGAGAGTGGAAACATTCAGTACTTC. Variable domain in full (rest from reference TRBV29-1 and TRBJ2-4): SAVISQKPSRDICQRGTSLTIQCQVDSQVTMMFWYRQQPGQSLTLIATANQGSEATYESGFVIDKFPISRPNLTFSTLTVSNMSPEDSSIYLCSVTESGNIQYFGAGTRLSVL.

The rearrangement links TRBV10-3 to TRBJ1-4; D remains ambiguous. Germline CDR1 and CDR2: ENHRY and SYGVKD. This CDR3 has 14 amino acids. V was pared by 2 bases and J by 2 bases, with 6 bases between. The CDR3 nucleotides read TGTGCCATCAGTGAGGGAGCCACTAATGAAAAACTGTTTTTT. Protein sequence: CAISEGATNEKLFF.

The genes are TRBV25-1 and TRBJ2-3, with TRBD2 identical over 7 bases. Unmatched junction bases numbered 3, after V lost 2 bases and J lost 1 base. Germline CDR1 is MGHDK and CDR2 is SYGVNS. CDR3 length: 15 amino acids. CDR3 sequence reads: CASSERGDGTDTQYF. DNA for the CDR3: TGTGCCAGCAGTGAACGGGGGGACGGCACAGATACGCAGTATTTT.

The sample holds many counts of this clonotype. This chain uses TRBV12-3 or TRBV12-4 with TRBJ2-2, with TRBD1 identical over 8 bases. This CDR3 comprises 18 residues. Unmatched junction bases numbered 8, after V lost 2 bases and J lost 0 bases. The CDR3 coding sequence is TGTGCCAGCAGTTTACGCGGGACAGGTTTCGCGAACACCGGGGAGCTGTTTTTT. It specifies CASSLRGTGFANTGELFF.

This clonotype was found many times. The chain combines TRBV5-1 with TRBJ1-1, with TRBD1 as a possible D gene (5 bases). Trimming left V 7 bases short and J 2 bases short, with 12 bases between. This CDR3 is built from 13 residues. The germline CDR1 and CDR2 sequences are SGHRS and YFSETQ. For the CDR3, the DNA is TGCGCCAGCGCAACAACAGGTAACACTGAAGCTTTCTTT. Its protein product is CASATTGNTEAFF.

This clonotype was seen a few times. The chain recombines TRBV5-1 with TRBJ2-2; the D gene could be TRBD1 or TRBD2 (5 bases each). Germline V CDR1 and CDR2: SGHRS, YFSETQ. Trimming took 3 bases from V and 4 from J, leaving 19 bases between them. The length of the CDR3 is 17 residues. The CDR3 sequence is CASSSRVGGDGTGELFF. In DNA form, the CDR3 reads TGCGCCAGCAGCTCCCGAGTTGGGGGAGACGGCACCGGGGAGCTGTTTTTT.

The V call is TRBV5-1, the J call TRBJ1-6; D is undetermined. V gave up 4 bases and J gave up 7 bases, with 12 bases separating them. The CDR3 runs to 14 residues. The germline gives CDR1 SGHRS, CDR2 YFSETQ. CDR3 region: CASSLIGGNSPLHF. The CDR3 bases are TGCGCCAGCAGCCTAATTGGAGGAAATTCACCCCTCCACTTT.

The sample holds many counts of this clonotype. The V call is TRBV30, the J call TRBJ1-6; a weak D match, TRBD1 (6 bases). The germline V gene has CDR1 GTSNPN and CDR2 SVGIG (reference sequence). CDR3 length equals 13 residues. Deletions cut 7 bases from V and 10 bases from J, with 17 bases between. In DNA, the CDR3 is TGTGCCTCAAACACAGGGTTTCGGTCACCCCTCCACTTT. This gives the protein CASNTGFRSPLHF.

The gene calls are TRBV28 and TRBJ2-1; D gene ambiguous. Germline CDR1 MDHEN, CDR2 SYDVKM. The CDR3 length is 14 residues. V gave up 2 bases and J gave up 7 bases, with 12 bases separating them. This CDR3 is CASSLGPPVNEQFF. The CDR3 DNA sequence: TGTGCCAGCAGTTTAGGCCCCCCGGTAAATGAGCAGTTCTTC.

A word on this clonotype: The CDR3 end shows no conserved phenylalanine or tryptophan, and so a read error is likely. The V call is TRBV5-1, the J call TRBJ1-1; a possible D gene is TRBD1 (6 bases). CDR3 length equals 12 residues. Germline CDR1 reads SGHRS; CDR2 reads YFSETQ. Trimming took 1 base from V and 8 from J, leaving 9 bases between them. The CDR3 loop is CASSLFGGEAFI. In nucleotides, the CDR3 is TGCGCCAGCAGCTTGTTTGGGGGCGAAGCTTTCATT.

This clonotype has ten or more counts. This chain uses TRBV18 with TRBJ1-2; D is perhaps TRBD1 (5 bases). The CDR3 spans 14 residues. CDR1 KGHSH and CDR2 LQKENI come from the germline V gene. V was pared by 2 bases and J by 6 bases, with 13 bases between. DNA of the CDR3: TGTGCCAGCTCACCAACCGGGACTGTTCATGGCTACACCTTC. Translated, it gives CASSPTGTVHGYTF.

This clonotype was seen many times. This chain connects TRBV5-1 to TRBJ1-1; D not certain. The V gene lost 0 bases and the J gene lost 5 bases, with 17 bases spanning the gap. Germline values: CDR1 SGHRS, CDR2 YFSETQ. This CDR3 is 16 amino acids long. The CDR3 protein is CASSLEVLLRGTEAFF. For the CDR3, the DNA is TGCGCCAGCAGCTTGGAGGTGCTCCTCAGAGGGACTGAAGCTTTCTTT.

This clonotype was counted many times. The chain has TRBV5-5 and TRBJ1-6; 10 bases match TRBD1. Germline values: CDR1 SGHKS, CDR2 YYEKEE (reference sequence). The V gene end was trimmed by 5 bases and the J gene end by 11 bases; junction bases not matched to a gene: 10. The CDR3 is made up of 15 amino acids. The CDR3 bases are TGTGCCAGCAGTTCCGGGACAGGGGATATTACACCCCTCCACTTT. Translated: CASSSGTGDITPLHF. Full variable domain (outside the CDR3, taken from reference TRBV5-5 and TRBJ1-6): DAGVTQSPTHLIKTRGQQVTLRCSPISGHKSVSWYQQVLGQGPQFIFQYYEKEERGRGNFPDRFSARQFPNYSSELNVNALLLGDSALYLCASSSGTGDITPLHFGNGTRLTVT.

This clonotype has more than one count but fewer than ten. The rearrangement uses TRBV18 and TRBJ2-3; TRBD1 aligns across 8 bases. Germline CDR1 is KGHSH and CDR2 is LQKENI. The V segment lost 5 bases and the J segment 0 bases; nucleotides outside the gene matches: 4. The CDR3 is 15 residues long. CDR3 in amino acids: CASSSRQGSTDTQYF. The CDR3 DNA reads TGTGCCAGCTCATCCCGACAGGGGAGCACAGATACGCAGTATTTT.

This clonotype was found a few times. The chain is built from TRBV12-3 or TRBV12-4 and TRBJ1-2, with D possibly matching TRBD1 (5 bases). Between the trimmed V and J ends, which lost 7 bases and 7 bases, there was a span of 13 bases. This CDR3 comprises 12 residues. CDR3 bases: TGTGCCAGCACTTCCCAGGGTTTTGGCTACACCTTC. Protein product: CASTSQGFGYTF.

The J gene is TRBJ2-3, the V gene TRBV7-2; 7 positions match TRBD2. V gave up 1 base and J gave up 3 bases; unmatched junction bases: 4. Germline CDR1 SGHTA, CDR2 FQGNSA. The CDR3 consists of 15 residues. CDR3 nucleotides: TGTGCCAGCAGCTTAGATTTCGGGGGGACAGATACGCAGTATTTT. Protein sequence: CASSLDFGGTDTQYF.

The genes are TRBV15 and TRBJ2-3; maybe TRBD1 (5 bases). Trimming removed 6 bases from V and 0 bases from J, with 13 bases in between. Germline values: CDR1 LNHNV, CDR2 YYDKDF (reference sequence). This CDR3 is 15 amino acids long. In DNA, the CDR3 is TGTGCCACCAGACGACAGACAGCTAGCACAGATACGCAGTATTTT. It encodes CATRRQTASTDTQYF.

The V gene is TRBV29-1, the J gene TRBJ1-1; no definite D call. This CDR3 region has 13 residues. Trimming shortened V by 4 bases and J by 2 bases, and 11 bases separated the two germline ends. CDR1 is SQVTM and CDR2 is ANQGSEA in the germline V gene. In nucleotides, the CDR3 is TGCAGCGTTGGTAAAGGAGGTAACACTGAAGCTTTCTTT. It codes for CSVGKGGNTEAFF.

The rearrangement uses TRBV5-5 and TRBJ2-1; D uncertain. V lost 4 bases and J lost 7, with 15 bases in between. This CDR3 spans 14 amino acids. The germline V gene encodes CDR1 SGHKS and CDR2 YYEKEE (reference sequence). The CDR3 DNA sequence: TGTGCCAGCAGCCCGCCTAAAGTTATTAATGAGCAGTTCTTC. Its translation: CASSPPKVINEQFF.

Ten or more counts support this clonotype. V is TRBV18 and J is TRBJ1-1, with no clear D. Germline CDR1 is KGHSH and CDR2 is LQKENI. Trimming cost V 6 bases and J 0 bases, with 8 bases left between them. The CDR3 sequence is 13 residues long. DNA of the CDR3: TGTGCCAGCTCCTTCGACGTGAACACTGAAGCTTTCTTT. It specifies CASSFDVNTEAFF.